These 16 T cell receptor beta chains came from one sample sequenced in a study of blood T cell repertoires in COVID-19 (dated by TCRdb to about 2020). The library was generated by the immunoSEQ multiplex PCR assay. What TCRdb holds here is the immuneACCESS table cut down to in-frame rearrangements. Part of the clones is not present; checked against another copy, under half of the missing clones reflect an unresolved V gene, and the others are unexplained. The sample table contains 150,000 to 190,000 clones; only one count was recorded for 70% to 85% of them. Together, the top ten hold approximately 10% of the sample. Sample: peripheral blood. The receptors were gathered from a woman between 50 and 59 years old with acute or convalescent COVID-19.

This rearrangement joins TRBV2 to TRBJ2-1, with 16 bases matching TRBD2. V was pared by 8 bases and J by 8 bases, with 3 bases of the junction left unmatched. The germline gives CDR1 SNHLY, CDR2 FYNNEI. The CDR3 loop spans 14 amino acids. The CDR3: CASSGLAGGYEQFF. DNA for the CDR3: TGTGCCAGCTCGGGACTAGCGGGGGGGTATGAGCAGTTCTTC.

The rearrangement links TRBV12-5 to TRBJ1-1; D not certain. Trimming took off 0 bases at V and 1 base at J, with 9 bases between the two ends. This CDR3 has 15 residues. The V gene's germline CDR1 is LGHNT and CDR2 FRNRAP. For the CDR3, the DNA is TGTGCTAGTGGTTTGGTAATAGGCGGGAACACTGAAGCTTTCTTT. It specifies CASGLVIGGNTEAFF.

The gene calls are TRBV2 and TRBJ2-3; 8 bases match TRBD1. The CDR3 loop spans 15 amino acids. Unmatched junction bases numbered 12, after V lost 5 bases and J lost 8 bases. Germline CDR1 reads SNHLY; CDR2 reads FYNNEI. The CDR3 is CASSTGQATRSTQYF. The CDR3 DNA is TGTGCCAGCAGTACGGGACAGGCCACGCGCAGTACGCAGTATTTT.

The chain links TRBV6-2 or TRBV6-3 to TRBJ1-2; 7 bases fit TRBD1. The CDR3 covers 13 residues. Germline values: CDR1 MNHEY, CDR2 SVGEGT. Unmatched junction bases numbered 3, after V lost 6 bases and J lost 2 bases. CDR3 region: CASSQGQNYGYTF. In DNA, the CDR3 is TGTGCCAGCAGCCAGGGACAGAACTATGGCTACACCTTC.

The sample holds many counts of this clone. The V call is TRBV5-1, the J call TRBJ2-5; tentatively, D is TRBD2 (6 bases). Germline V gene data show CDR1 as SGHRS and CDR2 as YFSETQ. This CDR3 comprises 13 residues. Trimming removed 3 bases from V and 5 bases from J, with 11 bases in between. The CDR3, as DNA: TGCGCCAGCAGCTCCGAGGGGAGGGAGACCCAGTACTTC. It translates to CASSSEGRETQYF.

The J gene is TRBJ2-5, the V gene TRBV6-5; 7 bases agree with TRBD2. Germline CDR1 MNHEY, CDR2 SVGAGI. The CDR3 runs 15 residues. J lost 2 bases, V lost 6 bases, and 9 bases had no gene match. The CDR3 is CASRVWGGEQETQYF. The CDR3 bases are TGTGCCAGCAGAGTTTGGGGGGGAGAGCAAGAGACCCAGTACTTC.

The chain joins TRBV7-2 to TRBJ2-5; no definite D call. Germline V gene data show CDR1 as SGHTA and CDR2 as FQGNSA. The V gene lost 0 bases and the J gene lost 2 bases, with 7 bases spanning the gap. The CDR3 loop spans 14 amino acids. The CDR3 protein is CASSLAFGQETQYF. The DNA of the CDR3 is TGTGCCAGCAGCTTAGCGTTCGGGCAAGAGACCCAGTACTTC.

The chain uses TRBV11-1 and TRBJ2-5; 11 bases align to TRBD2. J lost 2 bases, V lost 7 bases, and 6 bases had no gene match. The CDR3 spans 15 residues. CDR1 SGHAT and CDR2 FQDESV come from the germline V gene (reference sequence). The CDR3 nucleotides are TGTGCCAGCAACGGGCTAGCGGGAGGACAAGAGACCCAGTACTTC. Its protein is CASNGLAGGQETQYF.

This chain links TRBV6-5 with TRBJ2-4; D perhaps matches TRBD1 (6 bases). This CDR3 comprises 15 residues. The ends were cut back, 5 bases at V and 1 base at J, with 12 bases in the middle. CDR1 and CDR2 from the germline V gene are MNHEY and SVGAGI. The CDR3 reads CASSMGAAAKNIQYF. In DNA form, the CDR3 reads TGTGCCAGCAGTATGGGGGCAGCGGCCAAAAACATTCAGTACTTC.

This clone was seen only a few times. This chain links TRBV18 with TRBJ2-3; D unresolved. The V end was cut by 0 bases, the J end by 6 bases, with 13 bases between. Germline lookup yields CDR1 KGHSH and CDR2 LQKENI. This CDR3 is built from 15 residues. CDR3 amino acids: CASSPPNRAADTQYF. The CDR3 coding sequence is TGTGCCAGCTCACCACCTAACAGAGCCGCTGATACGCAGTATTTT. Using reference TRBV18 and TRBJ2-3 for the parts outside the CDR3, the full variable domain is NAGVMQNPRHLVRRRGQEARLRCSPMKGHSHVYWYRQLPEEGLKFMVYLQKENIIDESGMPKERFSAEFPKEGPSILRIQQVVRGDSAAYFCASSPPNRAADTQYFGPGTRLTVL.

The chain is built from TRBV5-1 and TRBJ2-7; tentatively, D is TRBD1 (6 bases). V was pared by 1 base and J by 4 bases, with 15 bases between. The CDR3 covers 15 residues. CDR1 is SGHRS, CDR2 YFSETQ, per germline. The CDR3 nucleotides read TGCGCCAGCAGCTTGTTTCTACAGGGCGGTTACGAGCAGTACTTC. Translated: CASSLFLQGGYEQYF.

V is TRBV12-3 or TRBV12-4 and J is TRBJ1-2, with D tentatively TRBD1 (6 bases). The CDR3 covers 12 residues. Trimming stripped 6 bases from V and 8 bases from J, with 13 bases between. The CDR3 is CASSPGVSGYTF. The CDR3 nucleotides read TGTGCCAGCAGCCCAGGGGTTTCGGGCTACACCTTC.

A single count supports this clone. The chain is built from TRBV5-1 and TRBJ1-3, with D uncertain. The length of the CDR3 is 15 residues. Germline CDR1 SGHRS, CDR2 YFSETQ. V was shortened by 2 bases and J by 0 bases, with 9 bases between the two germline ends. The CDR3 sequence is CASSFSGSSGNTIYF. The CDR3 region has the DNA TGCGCCAGCAGCTTTTCCGGTTCCTCTGGAAACACCATATATTTT. Complete variable domain (other parts from reference TRBV5-1 and TRBJ1-3): KAGVTQTPRYLIKTRGQQVTLSCSPISGHRSVSWYQQTPGQGLQFLFEYFSETQRNKGNFPGRFSGRQFSNSRSEMNVSTLELGDSALYLCASSFSGSSGNTIYFGEGSWLTVV.

This chain links TRBV4-3 with TRBJ1-2; 7 positions agree with TRBD1. CDR3 size: 15 residues. Germline V lookup: CDR1 LGHNA, CDR2 YSLEER. Trimming cost V 0 bases and J 6 bases; bases outside gene matches: 7. CDR3 nucleotide sequence: TGCGCCAGCAGCCAAGAGGAGGGGGCAAGGAATGGCTACACCTTC. Encoded protein: CASSQEEGARNGYTF.

The chain combines TRBV7-9 with TRBJ1-1; D is unresolved. Germline V gene data show CDR1 as SEHNR and CDR2 as FQNEAQ (reference sequence). V was cut by 2 bases and J by 1 base, with 8 bases left in between. This CDR3 comprises 14 residues. CDR3 DNA: TGTGCCAGCAGCTTACTGGGCAAGAACACTGAAGCTTTCTTT. Protein: CASSLLGKNTEAFF.

The V call is TRBV6-5, the J call TRBJ1-3; D call uncertain. The CDR3 is made up of 13 amino acids. V lost 8 bases to trimming and J lost 0 bases, with 8 bases between them. CDR1 and CDR2 (germline): MNHEY, SVGAGI. CDR3 nucleotides: TGTGCCAGCTCTTCTAGCTCTGGAAACACCATATATTTT. It specifies CASSSSSGNTIYF.